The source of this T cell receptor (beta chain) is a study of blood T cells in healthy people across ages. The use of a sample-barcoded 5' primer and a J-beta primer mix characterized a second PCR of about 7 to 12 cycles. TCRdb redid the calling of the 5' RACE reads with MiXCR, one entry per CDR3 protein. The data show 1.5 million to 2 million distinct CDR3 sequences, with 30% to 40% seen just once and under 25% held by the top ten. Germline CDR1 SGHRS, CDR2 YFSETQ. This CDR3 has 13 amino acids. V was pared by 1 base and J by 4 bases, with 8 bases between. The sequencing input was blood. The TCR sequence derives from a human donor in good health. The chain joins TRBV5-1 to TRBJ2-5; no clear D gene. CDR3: CASSLMARETQYF. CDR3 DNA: TGCGCCAGCAGCTTGATGGCTAGAGAGACCCAGTACTTC.